Here is one T cell receptor beta chain with its context. Its antigen remains unknown. The sample comes from a study of blood T cells in healthy people across ages. Overall study findings and caveats: While age rose, TCR beta diversity per million T cells dropped in a roughly linear way.

Primed by a sample-barcoded 5' primer and a J-beta primer mix, a second PCR proceeded for 7 to 11 cycles. Sequencing of every sample gave 2.5 million or more CDR3-containing paired-end reads. MiXCR, applied by TCRdb to the 5' RACE reads, yields one record per CDR3 protein. The data show under 700,000 distinct CDR3 sequences, around 24% seen once. CDR1 and CDR2 (germline): SGHTA, FQGNSA. The CDR3 totals 19 residues. Unmatched junction bases numbered 17, after V lost 4 bases and J lost 2 bases. Another study also made use of these data, one on T cells of mothers and their children.

The chain joins TRBV7-2 to TRBJ2-1; 7 nucleotides match TRBD2. The receptor was derived from a boy younger than 18 in good health. Specimen: blood. The DNA of the CDR3 is TGTGCCAGCAGCTCCTCTTTGGCACCCGACCGGGGGGCCTACAATGAGCAGTTCTTC. It yields the protein CASSSSLAPDRGAYNEQFF.